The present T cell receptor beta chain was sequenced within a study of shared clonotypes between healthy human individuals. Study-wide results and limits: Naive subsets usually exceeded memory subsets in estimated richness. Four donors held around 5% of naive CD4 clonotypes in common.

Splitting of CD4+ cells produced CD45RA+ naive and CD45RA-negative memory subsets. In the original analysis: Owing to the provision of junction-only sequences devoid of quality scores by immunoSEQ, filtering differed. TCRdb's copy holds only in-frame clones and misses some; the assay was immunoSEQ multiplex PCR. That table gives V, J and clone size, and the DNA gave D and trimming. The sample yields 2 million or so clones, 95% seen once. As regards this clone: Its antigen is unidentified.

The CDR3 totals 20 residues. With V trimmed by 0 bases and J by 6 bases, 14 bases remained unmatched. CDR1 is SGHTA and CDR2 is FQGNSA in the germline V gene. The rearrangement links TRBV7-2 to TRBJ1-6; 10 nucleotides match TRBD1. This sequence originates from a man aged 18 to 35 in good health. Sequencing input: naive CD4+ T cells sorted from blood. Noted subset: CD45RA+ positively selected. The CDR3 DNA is TGTGCCAGCAGCTTAGCGGTCCGGGACAGGGGCGCTACCTTTAATTCACCCCTCCACTTT. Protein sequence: CASSLAVRDRGATFNSPLHF.